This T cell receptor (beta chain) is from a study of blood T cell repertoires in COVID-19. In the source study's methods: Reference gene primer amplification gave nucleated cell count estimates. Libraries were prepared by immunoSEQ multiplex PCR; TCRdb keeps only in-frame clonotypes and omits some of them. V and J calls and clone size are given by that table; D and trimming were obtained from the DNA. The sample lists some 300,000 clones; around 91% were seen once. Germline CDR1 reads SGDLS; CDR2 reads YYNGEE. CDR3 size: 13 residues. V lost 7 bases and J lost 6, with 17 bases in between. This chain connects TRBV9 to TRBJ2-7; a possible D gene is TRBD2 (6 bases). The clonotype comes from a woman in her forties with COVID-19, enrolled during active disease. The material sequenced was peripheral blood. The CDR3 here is CASSLAGGREQYF. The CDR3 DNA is TGTGCCAGCTCCCTAGCAGGAGGGCGCGAGCAGTACTTC. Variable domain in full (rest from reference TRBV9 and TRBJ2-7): DSGVTQTPKHLITATGQRVTLRCSPRSGDLSVYWYQQSLDQGLQFLIQYYNGEERAKGNILERFSAQQFPDLHSELNLSSLELGDSALYFCASSLAGGREQYFGPGTRLTVT.